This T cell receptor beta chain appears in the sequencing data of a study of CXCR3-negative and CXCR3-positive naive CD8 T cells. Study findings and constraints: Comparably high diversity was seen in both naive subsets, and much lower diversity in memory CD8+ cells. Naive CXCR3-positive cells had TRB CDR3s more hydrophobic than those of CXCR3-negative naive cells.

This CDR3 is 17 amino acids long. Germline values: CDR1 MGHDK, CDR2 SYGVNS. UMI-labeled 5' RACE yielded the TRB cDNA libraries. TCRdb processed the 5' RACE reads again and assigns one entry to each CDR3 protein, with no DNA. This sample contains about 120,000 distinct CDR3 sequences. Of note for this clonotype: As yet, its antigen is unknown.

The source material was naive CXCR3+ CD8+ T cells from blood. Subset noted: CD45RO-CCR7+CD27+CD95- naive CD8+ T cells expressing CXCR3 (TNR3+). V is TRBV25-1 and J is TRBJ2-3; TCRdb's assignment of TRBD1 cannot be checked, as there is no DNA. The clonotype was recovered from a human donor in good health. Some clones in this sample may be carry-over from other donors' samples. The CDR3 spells CASSGSGASSRSDTQYF.